These 23 T cell receptor beta chains came from one sample sequenced in a study of blood T cell repertoires in COVID-19. Some clones are missing from TCRdb's copy, which holds only in-frame ones; the method was immunoSEQ multiplex PCR. Of approximately 120,000 clones in the sample, 80% to 90% were seen once. The sample was peripheral blood. All receptors derive from a man older than 75 with active or convalescent COVID-19.

The rearrangement uses TRBV15 and TRBJ2-5; D call uncertain. The CDR3 is 15 residues long. Germline lookup yields CDR1 LNHNV and CDR2 YYDKDF (reference sequence). The V end was cut by 3 bases, the J end by 2 bases, with 13 bases between. The CDR3 nucleotides are TGTGCCACCAGCAGTGCTTACCAGGAACAAGAGACCCAGTACTTC. It is translated as CATSSAYQEQETQYF.

The table lists this clone with a few counts. Other DNA sequences within the sample encode an identical CDR3. V and J are TRBV6-5 and TRBJ1-1; D call uncertain. Germline loops: CDR1 MNHEY, CDR2 SVGAGI. The V end lost 6 bases, the J end lost 1 base, and 9 bases lay between the germline ends. There are 13 residues in the CDR3. The CDR3 nucleotides read TGTGCCAGCAGGCCAGGTGGGAACACTGAAGCTTTCTTT. Translating gives CASRPGGNTEAFF.

This rearrangement joins TRBV19 to TRBJ1-2; D unclear. This CDR3 is built from 15 residues. CDR1 is LNHDA, CDR2 SQIVND, per germline (reference sequence). V was trimmed by 7 bases and J by 1 base, leaving 16 bases between them. CDR3 amino acids: CASNERSSFNYGYTF. Here the CDR3 DNA reads TGTGCCAGTAACGAACGAAGTAGCTTTAACTATGGCTACACCTTC.

V usage is TRBV9 and J usage is TRBJ2-3; 15 nucleotides match TRBD2. The CDR3 extends over 18 amino acids. After removal of 0 bases from V and 5 bases from J, the junction contained 7 bases not matched to a gene. The germline V gene encodes CDR1 SGDLS and CDR2 YYNGEE. For the CDR3, the DNA is TGTGCCAGCAGCGTAGAGGGACTAGCGGGGGGCCCCAGAGATACGCAGTATTTT. Translated, it gives CASSVEGLAGGPRDTQYF.

This rearrangement joins TRBV28 to TRBJ2-7; 7 nucleotides match TRBD1. V lost 4 bases and J lost 0; bases outside the gene matches: 3. Germline V gene sequence: CDR1 MDHEN, CDR2 SYDVKM. The length of the CDR3 is 14 residues. CDR3 sequence (DNA): TGTGCCAGCAGTTCCGGACAGGACTCCTACGAGCAGTACTTC. It codes for CASSSGQDSYEQYF.

This clone was observed once. The chain uses TRBV27 and TRBJ2-1, with D maybe TRBD2 (6 bases). The CDR3 loop spans 17 amino acids. Trimming cost V 8 bases and J 3 bases, with 23 bases left between them. Germline CDR1 MNHEY, CDR2 SMNVEV (reference sequence). The CDR3 DNA reads as TGTGCCAGCGCGAGAGCGGGCGGGACGCAAGACTACAATGAGCAGTTCTTC. This sequence encodes CASARAGGTQDYNEQFF.

On this clone: The same CDR3 also results from other DNA sequences found in this sample. The genes are TRBV4-3 and TRBJ1-2, with TRBD1 identical over 7 bases. This CDR3 spans 14 amino acids. Losses at the gene ends were 0 bases for V and 3 bases for J; bases not matched to a gene: 1. CDR1 is LGHNA and CDR2 is YSLEER in the germline V gene. This CDR3 reads CASSQDRGDYGYTF. For the CDR3, the DNA is TGCGCCAGCAGCCAAGACAGGGGGGACTATGGCTACACCTTC.

CDR3 amino acids: CASSLAGDSTDTQYF. The CDR3 DNA is TGTGCCAGCAGCTTAGCCGGGGATAGCACAGATACGCAGTATTTT. The chain carries TRBV7-2 and TRBJ2-3, with D possibly being TRBD2 (5 bases). The CDR3 runs to 15 residues. Trimming shortened V by 0 bases and J by 0 bases, and 7 bases separated the two germline ends. Germline V gene sequence: CDR1 SGHTA, CDR2 FQGNSA.

The chain carries TRBV4-2 and TRBJ2-3; 11 bases match TRBD2. Germline lookup yields CDR1 LGHNA and CDR2 YNFKEQ. Unmatched junction bases numbered 7, after V lost 4 bases and J lost 1 base. This CDR3 is built from 17 residues. The CDR3 DNA reads TGTGCCAGCAGCCCTTCTAGCGGGGGGCAGGGCACAGATACGCAGTATTTT. Its protein is CASSPSSGGQGTDTQYF.

The chain links TRBV29-1 to TRBJ2-3, with 7 nucleotides matching TRBD2. The CDR3 extends over 13 amino acids. V shed 1 base, J shed 5 bases, and the junction held 3 bases outside the gene matches. Germline CDR1 and CDR2: SQVTM and ANQGSEA. The CDR3 DNA reads as TGCAGCGTTGAAGTAGGCGGGGGAGATACGCAGTATTTT. Translation gives CSVEVGGGDTQYF.

The chain couples TRBV11-2 to TRBJ2-5; TRBD2 aligns across 12 bases. Germline V CDR1 and CDR2: SGHAT, FQNNGV. The V segment lost 5 bases and the J segment 4 bases; nucleotides outside the gene matches: 8. The CDR3 loop spans 16 amino acids. The CDR3 here is CASSLSSGGALETQYF. CDR3 sequence (DNA): TGTGCCAGCAGCCTATCTAGCGGGGGGGCTTTAGAGACCCAGTACTTC.

This chain connects TRBV10-3 to TRBJ2-2; the match to TRBD1 covers 9 bases. CDR3 length: 16 amino acids. CDR1 is ENHRY, CDR2 SYGVKD, per germline. The V and J ends lost 2 bases and 1 base, in that order; junction bases with no gene match: 2. CDR3 nucleotides: TGTGCCATCAGTGAGGGGGACAGGGTGAACACCGGGGAGCTGTTTTTT. Encoded protein: CAISEGDRVNTGELFF.

The genes are TRBV18 and TRBJ1-6; possible D gene TRBD1, 5 bases. V lost 5 bases and J 4 bases, leaving 12 bases between the germline ends. The germline CDR1 and CDR2 sequences are KGHSH and LQKENI. The CDR3 is made up of 15 amino acids. CDR3 bases: TGTGCCAGCTCAGCCGCAAGACAGTATAATTCACCCCTCCACTTT. Translating it yields CASSAARQYNSPLHF.

This clone came up once. The rearrangement links TRBV12-3 or TRBV12-4 to TRBJ2-7, with 7 bases identical to TRBD1. With V trimmed by 6 bases and J by 4 bases, 6 bases remained unmatched. There are 13 residues in the CDR3. The CDR3 loop reads CASSPTGRYEQYF. In DNA, the CDR3 is TGTGCCAGCAGCCCGACAGGGAGATACGAGCAGTACTTC.

This chain uses TRBV9 with TRBJ2-1; TRBD2 aligns across 10 bases. The CDR3 consists of 17 residues. V lost 0 bases, J lost 4 bases, and 7 bases stayed unmatched. Germline values: CDR1 SGDLS, CDR2 YYNGEE. CDR3 sequence (DNA): TGTGCCAGCAGCGTAGAGGGTCCTAGCGGGGGTTACAATGAGCAGTTCTTC. Its translation: CASSVEGPSGGYNEQFF.

The gene calls are TRBV7-9 and TRBJ1-3, with D perhaps TRBD1 (6 bases). The CDR3 is made up of 15 amino acids. The germline gives CDR1 SEHNR, CDR2 FQNEAQ (reference sequence). Trimming cost V 1 base and J 3 bases, with 10 bases left between them. The DNA for the CDR3 is TGTGCCAGCAGCTTAGAGGCAGGGGTTGGAAACACCATATATTTT. This encodes CASSLEAGVGNTIYF.

This chain links TRBV19 with TRBJ2-3, with TRBD2 as a possible D gene (7 bases). The germline gives CDR1 LNHDA, CDR2 SQIVND (reference sequence). Trimming took 6 bases from V and 6 from J, leaving 16 bases between them. There are 14 residues in the CDR3. The CDR3 protein is CASSTGGLGDTQYF. CDR3 DNA sequence: TGTGCCAGTAGCACCGGGGGGCTAGGGGATACGCAGTATTTT.

V is TRBV25-1 and J is TRBJ2-7, with a weak D call TRBD2 (5 bases). Germline V CDR1 and CDR2: MGHDK, SYGVNS. Trimming cost V 2 bases and J 1 base, with 9 bases left between them. CDR3 length: 14 amino acids. CDR3 coding DNA: TGTGCCAGCAGTGAAACCGGGGAGTCCTACGAGCAGTACTTC. As protein: CASSETGESYEQYF.

The V gene is TRBV27, the J gene TRBJ2-1; no firm D call. CDR1 is MNHEY and CDR2 is SMNVEV in the germline V gene (reference sequence). The germline V and J ends were trimmed by 4 bases and 6 bases, with 16 bases remaining between them. The CDR3 length is 15 residues. The CDR3 is CASSSLSLHGNEQFF. In DNA form, the CDR3 reads TGTGCCAGCAGTTCCCTTTCCTTGCACGGCAATGAGCAGTTCTTC.

CDR3 in amino acids: CASSHEGLGGELFF. For the CDR3, the DNA is TGTGCCAGCAGCCATGAGGGTCTCGGCGGGGAGCTGTTTTTT. The chain recombines TRBV3-1 (or the pseudogene TRBV3-2) with TRBJ2-2; possibly TRBD2 for D (5 bases). Trimming took off 3 bases at V and 7 bases at J, with 12 bases between the two ends. CDR3 length: 14 residues. CDR1 and CDR2 from the germline V gene are LGHDT and YNNKEL (reference sequence).

The rearrangement uses TRBV7-2 and TRBJ2-7; tentative D call: TRBD2 (7 bases). The ends were cut back, 2 bases at V and 0 bases at J, with 14 bases in the middle. Germline values: CDR1 SGHTA, CDR2 FQGNSA. The CDR3 length is 16 residues. CDR3 DNA: TGTGCCAGCAGCTTAAGGGGGGGCGGCAGCTCCTACGAGCAGTACTTC. Amino acid sequence: CASSLRGGGSSYEQYF.

This sequence joins TRBV6-2 or TRBV6-3 and TRBJ1-2; D possibly corresponds to TRBD1 (6 bases). CDR1 is MNHEY and CDR2 is SVGEGT in the germline V gene. The V end lost 2 bases, the J end lost 4 bases, and 11 bases lay between the germline ends. The length of the CDR3 is 14 residues. The CDR3 nucleotides read TGTGCCAGCAGTTACAAAGGACAGCTCTATGGCTACACCTTC. Amino acid sequence: CASSYKGQLYGYTF.

V is TRBV9 and J is TRBJ1-1; 7 nucleotides match TRBD1. This CDR3 region has 15 residues. Unmatched junction bases numbered 11, after V lost 3 bases and J lost 6 bases. CDR1 is SGDLS and CDR2 is YYNGEE in the germline V gene. For the CDR3, the DNA is TGTGCCAGCAGCGAGTCACAGGGGCGGGGTTCTGAAGCTTTCTTT. Encoded protein: CASSESQGRGSEAFF.